The clone carrying this TCR beta chain was counted many times. Its antigen is as yet unknown. The data are from a study of human T cells and chemical hapten exposure. On the study more broadly: There were weekly diphenylcyclopropenone doses to the scalp for patients throughout the approximately 25-week study. How much TCR each sample yielded varied, mostly because pooled library volumes differed slightly. Study observations and caveats: Significantly more large CDR3 similarity clusters were formed by expanded TCRs than by controls.

Time point described: patch test 2, 6 weeks after DPC sensitization. The treatment denotes: therapeutic diphenylcyclopropenone sensitization with weekly scalp DPC. Using its own MiXCR run on the RACE reads, TCRdb lists one record per CDR3 protein. The table lists some 99,000 distinct CDR3 sequences, roughly 9% of them singletons. CDR3 length: 14 amino acids. V was pared by 4 bases and J by 4 bases, with 13 bases between. Germline V gene sequence: CDR1 LGHNA, CDR2 YSLEER. Sequenced material: whole blood, taken in connection with sensitization to the hapten diphenylcyclopropenone (DPC). The source is a woman aged 35 to 49 with alopecia areata. Some clones in this sample may be carry-over from other donors' samples. V usage is TRBV4-3 and J usage is TRBJ2-5; D gene ambiguous. DNA of the CDR3: TGCGCCAGCAGCCGCGAGTTGGGGATAGAGACCCAGTACTTC. This encodes CASSRELGIETQYF.